This TCR beta chain was sequenced for a study of Graves' ophthalmopathy and Graves' hyperthyroidism. The study, taken as a whole, reports: Stable hyperthyroidism and ophthalmopathy were told apart by a 13-signature model, which achieved 85% to 90% sensitivity and roughly 76% specificity.

This clonotype showed up many times. Antigen: not known. Hyperthyroidism patients had new diagnoses, durations under 2 months, and ages of 18 to 65. In this cohort, patients with other autoimmune diseases, uncontrolled infections, pregnancy or lactation were excluded. Clinical symptoms and serum thyroxine were used for diagnosis; TRAb, thyroid ultrasound and orbital computed tomography were also relied on. The CDR3 sequence is 18 residues long. With 3 bases removed from V and 2 bases from J, the gap between germline ends came to 26 bases. The germline V gene encodes CDR1 DFQATT and CDR2 SNEGSKA (reference sequence). Investigators amplified TCR beta CDR3 regions from RNA transcripts. After a first-round RT-PCR with HTBI primers, a second-round multiplex PCR was run. One entry per CDR3 protein, called by TCRdb with MiXCR from the multiplex PCR reads. The sample lists a few hundred thousand distinct CDR3 sequences, less than 40% occurring once.

This TCR was sampled from an adult man with Graves' hyperthyroidism. Sequenced input: peripheral blood or thyroid tissue (not recorded which). The rearrangement links TRBV20-1 to TRBJ2-7, with D possibly being TRBD2 (6 bases). CDR3 sequence (DNA): TGCAGTGCTAGGCTACATCAGGACTTTAGCGGAAGGGCCTACGAGCAGTACTTC. Its translation is CSARLHQDFSGRAYEQYF.